These 28 T cell receptor beta chains came from one sample sequenced in a study of blood T cell repertoires in COVID-19. Clones were read by immunoSEQ multiplex PCR, and TCRdb kept only the in-frame ones, dropping some. The sample has around 25,000 clones, roughly nine tenths seen once. The sample comprised peripheral blood. All receptors derive from a human donor with active COVID-19. The donor label of this sample is uncertain.

CDR3 loop: CASSLIEWYQETQYF. CDR3 in DNA: TGTGCCAGCAGCCTGATTGAGTGGTACCAAGAGACCCAGTACTTC. This chain joins TRBV13 and TRBJ2-5; unclear D gene. V was clipped by 5 bases and J by 0 bases, with 13 bases between them. The germline V gene encodes CDR1 PRHDT and CDR2 FYEKMQ (reference sequence). The CDR3 is made up of 15 amino acids.

The rearrangement uses TRBV19 and TRBJ2-2; tentatively, D is TRBD2 (7 bases). V dropped 3 bases and J dropped 6 bases, with 11 bases sitting between them. The CDR3 length is 14 residues. Germline loops: CDR1 LNHDA, CDR2 SQIVND (reference sequence). The CDR3 sequence: CASSIAGGPGELFF. For the CDR3, the DNA is TGTGCCAGTAGTATTGCCGGGGGGCCCGGGGAGCTGTTTTTT.

The chain carries TRBV27 and TRBJ2-2; a weak D match, TRBD2 (6 bases). The CDR3 is made up of 16 amino acids. V shed 7 bases and J shed 0 bases, with 15 bases lying between them. The germline gives CDR1 MNHEY, CDR2 SMNVEV (reference sequence). CDR3 coding DNA: TGTGCCAGCACCGGATGGGGGACTGCGAACACCGGGGAGCTGTTTTTT. Protein product: CASTGWGTANTGELFF.

The chain is built from TRBV18 and TRBJ1-3; D ambiguous. From germline, CDR1 is KGHSH and CDR2 LQKENI. Deletions cut 3 bases from V and 0 bases from J, with 9 bases between. The CDR3 has 15 amino acids. The CDR3 region has the DNA TGTGCCAGCTCACCGAGGGAAGGCTCTGGAAACACCATATATTTT. It translates to CASSPREGSGNTIYF.

The chain links TRBV27 to TRBJ2-5; D may be TRBD1 (6 bases). Deletions cut 9 bases from V and 4 bases from J, with 9 bases between. CDR1 and CDR2 (germline): MNHEY, SMNVEV (reference sequence). This CDR3 comprises 11 residues. The CDR3: CASKGGETQYF. The CDR3 coding sequence is TGTGCCAGTAAAGGGGGAGAGACCCAGTACTTC.

This chain joins TRBV6-5 and TRBJ2-7; 8 nucleotides line up with TRBD1. The CDR3 loop spans 12 amino acids. Germline-derived CDR1 and CDR2 are MNHEY and SVGAGI. Trimming removed 8 bases from V and 6 bases from J; junction bases left unmatched: 6. CDR3 nucleotide sequence: TGTGCCAGCCGACAGGGGAGTCGCGAGCAGTACTTC. This sequence encodes CASRQGSREQYF.

The chain is built from TRBV19 and TRBJ1-5, with D maybe TRBD1 (6 bases). Germline CDR1 LNHDA, CDR2 SQIVND (reference sequence). The germline V and J ends were trimmed by 4 bases and 4 bases, with 11 bases remaining between them. CDR3 size: 14 residues. The CDR3 is CASSRQVGNQPQHF. The DNA for the CDR3 is TGTGCCAGTAGTAGACAGGTGGGGAATCAGCCCCAGCATTTT. Based on the CDR3 plus reference TRBV19 and TRBJ1-5, the full variable domain is DGGITQSPKYLFRKEGQNVTLSCEQNLNHDAMYWYRQDPGQGLRLIYYSQIVNDFQKGDIAEGYSVSREKKESFPLTVTSAQKNPTAFYLCASSRQVGNQPQHFGDGTRLSIL.

The chain recombines TRBV21-1 with TRBJ1-6. TRBV21-1 is described as a pseudogene. The CDR3 is 21 amino acids. Here the CDR3 reads CASSAAGGGPPPSSYNSPLHF. In DNA form, the CDR3 reads TGTGCCAGCAGCGCGGCGGGGGGGGGCCCTCCGCCTAGCTCCTATAATTCACCCCTCCACTTT.

This chain links TRBV27 with TRBJ2-7, with 7 bases lining up with TRBD1. Trimming cost V 2 bases and J 7 bases; bases outside gene matches: 8. Looked up from germline, CDR1 is MNHEY and CDR2 is SMNVEV (reference sequence). The CDR3 spans 14 residues. CDR3 region: CASSLGTQGREQYF. Written as DNA, the CDR3 is TGTGCCAGCAGTTTAGGAACACAGGGGCGGGAGCAGTACTTC.

The J gene is TRBJ1-4, the V gene TRBV7-2; no reliable D call. CDR3 length: 15 amino acids. CDR1 is SGHTA, CDR2 FQGNSA, per germline. V was shortened by 0 bases and J by 3 bases, with 8 bases between the two germline ends. The CDR3 reads CASSLAKGANEKLFF. The CDR3 bases are TGTGCCAGCAGCTTAGCGAAGGGAGCTAATGAAAAACTGTTTTTT. Drawing the rest from reference TRBV7-2 and TRBJ1-4, the complete variable domain is GAGVSQSPSNKVTEKGKDVELRCDPISGHTALYWYRQSLGQGLEFLIYFQGNSAPDKSGLPSDRFSAERTGGSVSTLTIQRTQQEDSAVYLCASSLAKGANEKLFFGSGTQLSVL.

The chain links TRBV5-6 to TRBJ1-3; 7 nucleotides agree with TRBD1. CDR1 is SGHDT, CDR2 YYEEEE, per germline. Losses at the gene ends were 2 bases for V and 2 bases for J; bases not matched to a gene: 1. This CDR3 spans 14 amino acids. The CDR3 DNA is TGTGCCAGCAGCTTCGGGACAGCTGGAAACACCATATATTTT. Protein product: CASSFGTAGNTIYF.

The chain carries TRBV12-3 or TRBV12-4 and TRBJ1-1; D remains unclear. V was clipped by 1 base and J by 3 bases, with 6 bases between them. CDR3 length: 13 amino acids. The CDR3 sequence is CASSLGAYTEAFF. For the CDR3, the DNA is TGTGCCAGCAGTTTAGGGGCTTACACTGAAGCTTTCTTT.

The rearrangement joins TRBV7-3 to TRBJ2-3; TRBD2 matches 11 bases. This CDR3 comprises 15 residues. The ends lost 2 bases at V and 5 bases at J; junction bases unmatched: 3. CDR1 SGHTA and CDR2 FQGTGA come from the germline V gene. The DNA for the CDR3 is TGTGCCAGCAGCTTAGTAGCGGGGGGGCAAGATACGCAGTATTTT. It encodes CASSLVAGGQDTQYF.

The chain employs TRBV12-3 or TRBV12-4 and TRBJ2-3; 9 bases line up with TRBD1. Trimming removed 5 bases from V and 7 bases from J; junction bases left unmatched: 1. The CDR3 covers 12 residues. The CDR3 sequence is CASSTGGHTQYF. DNA for the CDR3: TGTGCCAGCAGTACAGGGGGCCATACGCAGTATTTT.

The V and J genes are TRBV9 and TRBJ1-3; TRBD1 aligns across 9 bases. CDR1 is SGDLS, CDR2 YYNGEE, per germline. After removal of 1 base from V and 8 bases from J, the junction contained 4 bases not matched to a gene. This CDR3 spans 14 amino acids. CDR3 protein: CASSVNRGPDTIYF. The CDR3 nucleotides are TGTGCCAGCAGCGTAAACAGGGGGCCGGACACCATATATTTT. Supplemented by reference TRBV9 and TRBJ1-3, the full variable domain reads DSGVTQTPKHLITATGQRVTLRCSPRSGDLSVYWYQQSLDQGLQFLIQYYNGEERAKGNILERFSAQQFPDLHSELNLSSLELGDSALYFCASSVNRGPDTIYFGEGSWLTVV.

This sequence joins TRBV28 and TRBJ2-2; 8 bases agree with TRBD2. Unmatched junction bases numbered 8, after V lost 6 bases and J lost 5 bases. The V gene's germline CDR1 is MDHEN and CDR2 SYDVKM. The CDR3 sequence is 15 residues long. The DNA of the CDR3 is TGTGCCAGCAGACCCACTAGCGGCTCAACCGGGGAGCTGTTTTTT. Its protein is CASRPTSGSTGELFF.

This sequence joins TRBV28 and TRBJ2-7, with 7 positions matching TRBD1. Germline lookup yields CDR1 MDHEN and CDR2 SYDVKM. This CDR3 is 16 amino acids long. The J segment lost 0 bases and the V segment lost 5 bases, leaving 10 bases of the junction unmatched. CDR3 bases: TGTGCCAGCAGTGCGTCGGGACAGTTGAGCTCCTACGAGCAGTACTTC. The encoded protein is CASSASGQLSSYEQYF.

V usage is TRBV12-1 and J usage is TRBJ2-7; TRBD2, the table's D call, lacks a check against the DNA. TRBV12-1 is labeled a pseudogene. The CDR3 consists of 12 residues. The CDR3 protein is CASSDQGDEQYF. Here the CDR3 DNA reads TGTGCCAGCAGCGACCAAGGAGACGAGCAGTACTTC.

The V gene is TRBV11-2, the J gene TRBJ2-1; TRBD2 agrees at 13 bases. This CDR3 spans 16 amino acids. V lost 2 bases, J lost 7 bases, and 5 bases stayed unmatched. The germline gives CDR1 SGHAT, CDR2 FQNNGV. In DNA form, the CDR3 reads TGTGCCAGCAGCTTAAGGACTAGCGGGAGCAAAAATGAGCAGTTCTTC. It encodes CASSLRTSGSKNEQFF.

The rearrangement links TRBV27 to TRBJ1-4; TRBD1 might be the D (5 bases). CDR1 is MNHEY and CDR2 is SMNVEV in the germline V gene (reference sequence). Trimming stripped 3 bases from V and 8 bases from J, with 13 bases between. The CDR3 has 14 residues. The CDR3 coding sequence is TGTGCCAGCAGTTTCGCACAGGCAGGGGAAAAACTGTTTTTT. Its translation: CASSFAQAGEKLFF.

The J gene is TRBJ2-2, the V gene TRBV6-5; a possible D gene is TRBD2 (7 bases). V lost 2 bases and J 5 bases, leaving 15 bases between the germline ends. The CDR3 covers 16 residues. Per the germline V gene, CDR1 is MNHEY and CDR2 is SVGAGI. The CDR3 nucleotides are TGTGCCAGCAGTTACCCCGGCGGGGGCGGAACCGGGGAGCTGTTTTTT. This translates into CASSYPGGGGTGELFF.

The chain joins TRBV19 to TRBJ2-6; possible D gene TRBD1, 6 bases. Germline loops: CDR1 LNHDA, CDR2 SQIVND (reference sequence). Trimming shortened V by 5 bases and J by 2 bases, and 10 bases separated the two germline ends. CDR3 size: 15 residues. DNA for the CDR3: TGTGCCAGTAGTCCGGACAGAGCTGGGGCCAACGTCCTGACTTTC. Residues: CASSPDRAGANVLTF. Using reference TRBV19 and TRBJ2-6 for the parts outside the CDR3, the full variable domain is DGGITQSPKYLFRKEGQNVTLSCEQNLNHDAMYWYRQDPGQGLRLIYYSQIVNDFQKGDIAEGYSVSREKKESFPLTVTSAQKNPTAFYLCASSPDRAGANVLTFGAGSRLTVL.

The genes are TRBV28 and TRBJ1-6; D gene ambiguous. V lost 3 bases, J lost 14 bases, and 14 bases lay in between. Per the germline V gene, CDR1 is MDHEN and CDR2 is SYDVKM. The CDR3 is made up of 13 amino acids. CDR3: CASSFTRTSTLHF. In DNA, the CDR3 is TGTGCCAGCAGTTTCACCCGGACTAGCACCCTCCACTTT.

This CDR3 reads CASRDRGLYNYGYTF. The CDR3 nucleotides are TGTGCCAGCAGGGACAGGGGATTGTATAACTATGGCTACACCTTC. This chain uses TRBV2 with TRBJ1-2, with TRBD1 matching over 9 bases. V shed 6 bases and J 1 base; nucleotides not matched to a gene: 6. The germline CDR1 and CDR2 sequences are SNHLY and FYNNEI. This CDR3 is built from 15 residues.

The chain couples TRBV30 to TRBJ1-1, with 8 positions matching TRBD1. The CDR3 contains 13 residues. V trimming: 8 bases; J trimming: 0 bases; junction bases outside the gene matches: 5. Germline CDR1 is GTSNPN and CDR2 is SVGIG (reference sequence). CDR3 bases: TGTGCCGCCCGACAGGGGATGAACACTGAAGCTTTCTTT. This gives the protein CAARQGMNTEAFF.

This chain links TRBV4-2 with TRBJ2-1; 8 bases are a match to TRBD2. Per the germline V gene, CDR1 is LGHNA and CDR2 is YNFKEQ. V lost 2 bases to trimming and J lost 0 bases; unmatched junction nucleotides: 6. The CDR3 has 17 amino acids. CDR3 DNA sequence: TGTGCCAGCAGCCAAACGGGTAGCGGGATCTCCTACAATGAGCAGTTCTTC. It translates to CASSQTGSGISYNEQFF.

This chain joins TRBV19 and TRBJ2-5; 9 bases line up with TRBD2. Germline V gene data show CDR1 as LNHDA and CDR2 as SQIVND (reference sequence). The CDR3 has 14 amino acids. V shed 3 bases and J 1 base; nucleotides not matched to a gene: 0. Written as DNA, the CDR3 is TGTGCCAGTAGTATGGGACTAGCCCAAGAGACCCAGTACTTC. This gives the protein CASSMGLAQETQYF.

The rearrangement uses TRBV9 and TRBJ2-2; TRBD2 matches at 7 bases. CDR3 size: 16 residues. Germline loops: CDR1 SGDLS, CDR2 YYNGEE. J lost 6 bases, V lost 4 bases, and 12 bases had no gene match. CDR3 amino acids: CASSPSYRGGPGELFF. In DNA form, the CDR3 reads TGTGCCAGCAGCCCCTCGTATCGCGGGGGACCCGGGGAGCTGTTTTTT.